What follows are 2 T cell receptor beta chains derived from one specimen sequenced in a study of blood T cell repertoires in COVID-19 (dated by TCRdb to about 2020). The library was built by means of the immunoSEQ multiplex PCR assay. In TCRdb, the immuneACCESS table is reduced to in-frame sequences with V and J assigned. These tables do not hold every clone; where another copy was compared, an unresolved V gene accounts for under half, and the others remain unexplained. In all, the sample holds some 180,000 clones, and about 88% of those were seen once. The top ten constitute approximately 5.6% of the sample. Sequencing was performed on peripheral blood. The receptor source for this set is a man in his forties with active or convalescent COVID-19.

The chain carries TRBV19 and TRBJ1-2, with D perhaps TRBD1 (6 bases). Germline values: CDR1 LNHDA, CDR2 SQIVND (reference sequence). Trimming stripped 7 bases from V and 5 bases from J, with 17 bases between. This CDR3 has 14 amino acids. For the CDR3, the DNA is TGTGCCAGTACCCCTCCAGGGGCCCGTTATGGCTACACCTTC. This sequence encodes CASTPPGARYGYTF. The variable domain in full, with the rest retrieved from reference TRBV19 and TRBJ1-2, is DGGITQSPKYLFRKEGQNVTLSCEQNLNHDAMYWYRQDPGQGLRLIYYSQIVNDFQKGDIAEGYSVSREKKESFPLTVTSAQKNPTAFYLCASTPPGARYGYTFGSGTRLTVV.

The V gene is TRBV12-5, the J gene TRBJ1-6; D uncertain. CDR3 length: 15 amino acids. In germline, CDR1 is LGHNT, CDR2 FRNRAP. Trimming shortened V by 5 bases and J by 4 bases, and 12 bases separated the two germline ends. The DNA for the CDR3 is TGTGCTAGTGGTCCAGGAGGCGGTTATAATTCACCCCTCCACTTT. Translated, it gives CASGPGGGYNSPLHF.